This T cell receptor beta chain is from a study of blood T cell repertoires in COVID-19. About the research overall: COVID-19 samples, acute and convalescent, were from the United States, Italy and Spain. T cells, B-cell-depleted T cells, or PBMCs provided the cDNA or gDNA that served as material.

Authors' data handling: Scientists estimated how many nucleated cells there were by amplifying reference gene primers. The assay was immunoSEQ multiplex PCR, and TCRdb's table has in-frame clones only and misses some. V and J calls and clone size are copied from that table; D and trimming were computed from the DNA. In the table there are about 230,000 clones, roughly 85% of which are singletons. The origin of this receptor is a woman between 65 and 79 years old with active or convalescent COVID-19. The material sequenced was peripheral blood.

The CDR3 sequence: CATQGGPSYEQYF. Written as DNA, the CDR3 is TGTGCCACCCAAGGTGGGCCCTCCTACGAGCAGTACTTC. This chain uses TRBV28 with TRBJ2-7; D is undetermined. The CDR3 runs to 13 residues. Germline V gives CDR1 MDHEN, CDR2 SYDVKM. Trimming left V 10 bases short and J 0 bases short, with 13 bases between.